This T cell receptor beta chain appears in the sequencing data of a study of identical twins. The study, taken as a whole, reports: Conclusions were based on cross-sectional statistical analysis, without following the same donors. For out-of-frame beta sequences, excess twin sharing was weaker. Monozygotic twin pairs showed more out-of-frame TCR alpha sharing than models estimated. Insertion counts were lower in abundant cord blood beta clonotypes, a trend that memory repertoires did not show.

There are 14 residues in the CDR3. Trimming removed 2 bases from V and 5 bases from J, with 12 bases in between. Germline values: CDR1 MGHRA, CDR2 YSYEKL. TCRdb ran MiXCR on the 5' RACE reads and lists one entry per CDR3 protein. Seen here are 350,000 or so distinct CDR3 sequences, about 12% observed once, and the top ten hold 7.2%. Comment on this clonotype: Its specificity is not known.

The same specimen was also included in a second study, on yellow fever vaccine responses in identical twins.

This sequence originates from a young woman in good health. The sample was CD8+ T cells sorted from blood. The genes are TRBV4-1 and TRBJ2-5; tentatively, D is TRBD1 or TRBD2 (5 bases each). The CDR3 nucleotides read TGCGCCAGCAGCCAAAGTTGGGGGATGGAGACCCAGTACTTC. Its protein product is CASSQSWGMETQYF.